This TCR beta chain was documented in a study of blood T cell repertoires in COVID-19. Study context: Samples came from the United States, Italy and Spain, spanning acute and convalescent COVID-19. From T cells, B-cell-depleted T cells, or PBMCs came the material, which was cDNA or gDNA.

The V end lost 3 bases, the J end lost 9 bases, and 9 bases lay between the germline ends. The CDR3 covers 12 residues. Germline-derived CDR1 and CDR2 are SGHTA and FQGNSA. In the source study's methods: Amplification from reference gene primers served as the basis for estimated nucleated cell counts. The assay was immunoSEQ multiplex PCR, and TCRdb's table has in-frame clones only and misses some. Clone size and the V and J calls come from that table; the DNA yielded D and trimming. The repertoire holds some 68,000 clones, roughly 89% seen once, with around 8.7% in the top ten. The chain combines TRBV7-2 with TRBJ2-1; the D gene is possibly TRBD2 (5 bases). The TCR was taken from a man in his forties or fifties with active COVID-19. Source material: peripheral blood. The CDR3 protein is CASSLGVSEQFF. Here the CDR3 DNA reads TGTGCCAGCAGCTTGGGAGTTTCTGAGCAGTTCTTC. The whole variable domain, filled in from reference TRBV7-2 and TRBJ2-1, reads GAGVSQSPSNKVTEKGKDVELRCDPISGHTALYWYRQSLGQGLEFLIYFQGNSAPDKSGLPSDRFSAERTGGSVSTLTIQRTQQEDSAVYLCASSLGVSEQFFGPGTRLTVL.